This TCR beta chain was documented in a study of blood T cell repertoires in COVID-19. Some clones are missing from TCRdb's copy, which holds only in-frame ones; the method was immunoSEQ multiplex PCR. The data hold around 320,000 clones, with around 92% observed a single time. This CDR3 comprises 18 residues. The sequenced sample consisted of peripheral blood. This chain connects TRBV12-2 to TRBJ1-2; the DNA was not used to check the table's D call, TRBD1. TRBV12-2 is recorded as a pseudogene. This receptor was taken from a woman aged 25 to 45 with COVID-19, enrolled during active disease. As DNA, the CDR3 is TGTGCAAGTCGCCCATTTCGAGGTAAAGGGGGCCCTCCCTATGGCTACACCTTC. Protein sequence: CASRPFRGKGGPPYGYTF.